The T cell receptor beta chain described here comes from a study of T cells in Graves' hyperthyroidism and ophthalmopathy. The CDR3 regions of TCR beta were amplified from RNA transcripts. HTBI primers were the set used in a first-round RT-PCR of the TCR CDR3. In TCRdb, the multiplex PCR reads were re-called with MiXCR into one record per CDR3 protein. Among almost 600,000 distinct CDR3 sequences listed, just over 45% were seen once. This clonotype appeared many times. The germline V gene encodes CDR1 DFQATT and CDR2 SNEGSKA (reference sequence). Deletions cut 3 bases from V and 7 bases from J, with 12 bases between. The CDR3 covers 13 residues.

The receptor was derived from a woman aged 18-30 years with Graves' hyperthyroidism. Sequenced sample: peripheral blood or thyroid tissue (not recorded which). The chain links TRBV20-1 to TRBJ1-4; no clear D gene. The CDR3 coding sequence is TGCAGTGCTAGGGACCGAATTTTTGAAAAACTGTTTTTT. It encodes CSARDRIFEKLFF.